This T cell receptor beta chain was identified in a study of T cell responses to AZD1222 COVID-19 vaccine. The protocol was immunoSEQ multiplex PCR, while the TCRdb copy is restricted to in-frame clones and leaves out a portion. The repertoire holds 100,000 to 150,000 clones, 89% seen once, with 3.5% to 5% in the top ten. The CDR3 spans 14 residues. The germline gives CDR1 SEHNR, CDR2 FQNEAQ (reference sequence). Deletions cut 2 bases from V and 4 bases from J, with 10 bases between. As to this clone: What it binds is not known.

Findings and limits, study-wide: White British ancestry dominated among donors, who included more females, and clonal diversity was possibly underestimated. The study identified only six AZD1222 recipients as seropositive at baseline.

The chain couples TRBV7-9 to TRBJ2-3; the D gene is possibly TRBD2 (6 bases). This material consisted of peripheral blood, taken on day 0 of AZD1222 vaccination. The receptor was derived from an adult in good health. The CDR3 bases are TGTGCCAGCAGCTTACGGGGGTCCCCAGATACGCAGTATTTT. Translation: CASSLRGSPDTQYF.